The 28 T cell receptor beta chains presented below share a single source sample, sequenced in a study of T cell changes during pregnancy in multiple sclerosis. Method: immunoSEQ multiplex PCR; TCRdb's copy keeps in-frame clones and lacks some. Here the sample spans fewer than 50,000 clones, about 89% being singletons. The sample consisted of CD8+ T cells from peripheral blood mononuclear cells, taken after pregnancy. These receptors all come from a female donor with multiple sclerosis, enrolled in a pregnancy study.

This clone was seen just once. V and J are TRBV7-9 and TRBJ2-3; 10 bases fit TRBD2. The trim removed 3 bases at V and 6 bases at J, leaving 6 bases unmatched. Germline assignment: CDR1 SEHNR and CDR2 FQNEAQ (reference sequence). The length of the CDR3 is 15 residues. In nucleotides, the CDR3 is TGTGCCAGCAGCTTTCTCGCTAGCGGGGGTGATACGCAGTATTTT. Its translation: CASSFLASGGDTQYF.

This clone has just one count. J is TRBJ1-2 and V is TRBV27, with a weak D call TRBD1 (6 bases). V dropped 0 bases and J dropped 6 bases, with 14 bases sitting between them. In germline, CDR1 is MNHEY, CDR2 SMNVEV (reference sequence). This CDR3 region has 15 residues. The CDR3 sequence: CASSLSRGGVNGYTF. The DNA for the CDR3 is TGTGCCAGCAGTTTATCGAGGGGGGGGGTAAATGGCTACACCTTC.

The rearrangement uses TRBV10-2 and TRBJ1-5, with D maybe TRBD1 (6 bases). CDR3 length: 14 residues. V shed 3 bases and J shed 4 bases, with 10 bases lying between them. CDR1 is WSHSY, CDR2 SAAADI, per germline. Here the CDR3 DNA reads TGCGCCAGCAGTGACGGGACATATAATCAGCCCCAGCATTTT. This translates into CASSDGTYNQPQHF.

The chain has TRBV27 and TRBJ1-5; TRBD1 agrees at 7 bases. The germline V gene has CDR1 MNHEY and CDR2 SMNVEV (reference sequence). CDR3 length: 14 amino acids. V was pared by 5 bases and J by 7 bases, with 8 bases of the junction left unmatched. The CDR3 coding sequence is TGTGCCAGCAGTCTGAGACAGGGAGGCCAGCCCCAGCATTTT. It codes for CASSLRQGGQPQHF.

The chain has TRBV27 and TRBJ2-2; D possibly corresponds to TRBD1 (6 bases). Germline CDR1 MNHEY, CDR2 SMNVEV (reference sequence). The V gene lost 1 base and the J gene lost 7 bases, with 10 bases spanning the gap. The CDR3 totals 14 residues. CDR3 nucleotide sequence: TGTGCCAGCAGTTTATGGGGGCTTAACGGGGAGCTGTTTTTT. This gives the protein CASSLWGLNGELFF.

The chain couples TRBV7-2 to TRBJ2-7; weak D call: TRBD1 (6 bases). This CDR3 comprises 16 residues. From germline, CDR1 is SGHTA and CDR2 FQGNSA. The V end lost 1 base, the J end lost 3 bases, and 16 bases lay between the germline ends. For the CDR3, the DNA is TGTGCCAGCAGCTTAGAGCTTGCAGGGGCGATCTACGAGCAGTACTTC. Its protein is CASSLELAGAIYEQYF.

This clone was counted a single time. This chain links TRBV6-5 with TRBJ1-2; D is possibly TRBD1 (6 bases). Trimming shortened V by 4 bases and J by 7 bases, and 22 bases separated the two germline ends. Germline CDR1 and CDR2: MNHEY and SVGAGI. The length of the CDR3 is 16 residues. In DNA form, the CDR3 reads TGTGCCAGCAGTTCGTTTACCGGGACACCCCCAAGTGGCTACACCTTC. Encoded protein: CASSSFTGTPPSGYTF.

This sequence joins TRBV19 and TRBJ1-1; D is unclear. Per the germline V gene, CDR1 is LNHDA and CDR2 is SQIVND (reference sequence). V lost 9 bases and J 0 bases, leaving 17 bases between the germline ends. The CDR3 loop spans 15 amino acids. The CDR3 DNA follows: TGTGCCAGCCGTGACCGGGGAACCATGAACACTGAAGCTTTCTTT. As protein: CASRDRGTMNTEAFF.

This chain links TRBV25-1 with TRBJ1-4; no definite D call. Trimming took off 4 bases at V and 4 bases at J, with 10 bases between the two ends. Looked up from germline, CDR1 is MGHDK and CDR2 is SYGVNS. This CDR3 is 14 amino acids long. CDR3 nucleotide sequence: TGTGCCAGCAGTGGAGACACCAGTAATGAAAAACTGTTTTTT. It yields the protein CASSGDTSNEKLFF.

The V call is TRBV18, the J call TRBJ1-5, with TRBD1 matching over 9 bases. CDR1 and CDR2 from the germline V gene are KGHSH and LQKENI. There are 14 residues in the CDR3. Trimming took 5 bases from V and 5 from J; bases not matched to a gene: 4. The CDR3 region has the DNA TGTGCCAGCTCAACGGACAGGGGATATCAGCCCCAGCATTTT. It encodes CASSTDRGYQPQHF. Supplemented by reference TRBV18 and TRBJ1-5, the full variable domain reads NAGVMQNPRHLVRRRGQEARLRCSPMKGHSHVYWYRQLPEEGLKFMVYLQKENIIDESGMPKERFSAEFPKEGPSILRIQQVVRGDSAAYFCASSTDRGYQPQHFGDGTRLSIL.

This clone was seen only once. The CDR3 DNA sequence: TGCGCCAGCAGCCAAGATCCGGGGGACAGCAATGAGCAGTTCTTC. As protein: CASSQDPGDSNEQFF. V gene TRBV4-1 combines with J gene TRBJ2-1; tentative D call: TRBD1 (7 bases). CDR1 is MGHRA and CDR2 is YSYEKL in the germline V gene. The CDR3 extends over 15 amino acids. Trimming pared 0 bases from V and 6 bases from J, leaving 12 bases between.

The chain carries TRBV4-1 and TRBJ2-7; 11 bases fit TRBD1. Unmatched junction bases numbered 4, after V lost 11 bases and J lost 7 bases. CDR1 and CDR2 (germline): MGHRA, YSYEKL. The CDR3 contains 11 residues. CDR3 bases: TGCGCCTGGGGACAGGGGGTTGAGCAGTACTTC. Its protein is CAWGQGVEQYF.

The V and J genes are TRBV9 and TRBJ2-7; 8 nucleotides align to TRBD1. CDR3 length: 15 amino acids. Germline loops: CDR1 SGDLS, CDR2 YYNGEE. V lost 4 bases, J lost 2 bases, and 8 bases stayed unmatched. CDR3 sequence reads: CASSSDRERPYEQYF. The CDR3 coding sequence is TGTGCCAGCAGCTCGGACAGGGAGAGACCCTACGAGCAGTACTTC. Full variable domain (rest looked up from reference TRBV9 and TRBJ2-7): DSGVTQTPKHLITATGQRVTLRCSPRSGDLSVYWYQQSLDQGLQFLIQYYNGEERAKGNILERFSAQQFPDLHSELNLSSLELGDSALYFCASSSDRERPYEQYFGPGTRLTVT.

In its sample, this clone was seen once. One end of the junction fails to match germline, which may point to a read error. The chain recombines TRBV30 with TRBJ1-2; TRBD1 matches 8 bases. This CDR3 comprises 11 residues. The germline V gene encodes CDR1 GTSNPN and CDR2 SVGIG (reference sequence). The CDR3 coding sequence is TGTGCCTGGACCGGGACAGGCACTTTCGTCTTC. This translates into CAWTGTGTFVF.

The CDR3 bases are TGTGCCAGCAGTTTAGGGGCCCACAATGAGCAGTTCTTC. Its protein is CASSLGAHNEQFF. The chain is built from TRBV5-4 and TRBJ2-1; D may be TRBD1 (5 bases). The CDR3 length is 13 residues. Trimming left V 5 bases short and J 5 bases short, with 11 bases between. Germline V gives CDR1 SGHNT, CDR2 YYREEE (reference sequence).

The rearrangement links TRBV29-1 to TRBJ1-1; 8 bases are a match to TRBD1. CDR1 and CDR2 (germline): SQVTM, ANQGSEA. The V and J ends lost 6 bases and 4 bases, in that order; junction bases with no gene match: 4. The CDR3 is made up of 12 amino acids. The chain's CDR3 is CSVLTGGTEAFF. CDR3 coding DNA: TGCAGCGTCCTTACAGGGGGCACTGAAGCTTTCTTT.

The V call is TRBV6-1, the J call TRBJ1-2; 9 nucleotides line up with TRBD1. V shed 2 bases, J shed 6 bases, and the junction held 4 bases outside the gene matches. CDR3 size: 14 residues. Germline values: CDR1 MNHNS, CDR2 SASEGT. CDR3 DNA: TGTGCCAGCAGTGAACGGGACAGGGACGATGGCTACACCTTC. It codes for CASSERDRDDGYTF.

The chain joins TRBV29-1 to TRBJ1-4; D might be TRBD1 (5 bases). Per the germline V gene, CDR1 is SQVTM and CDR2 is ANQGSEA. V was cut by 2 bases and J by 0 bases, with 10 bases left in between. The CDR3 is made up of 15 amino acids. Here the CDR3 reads CSVELPDTTNEKLFF. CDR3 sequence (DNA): TGCAGCGTTGAACTCCCGGACACAACTAATGAAAAACTGTTTTTT.

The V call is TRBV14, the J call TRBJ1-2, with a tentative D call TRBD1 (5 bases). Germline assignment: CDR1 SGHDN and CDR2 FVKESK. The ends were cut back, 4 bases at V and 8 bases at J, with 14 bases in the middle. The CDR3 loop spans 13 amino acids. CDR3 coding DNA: TGTGCCAGCAGCCGACTCGGGGGGGAGGGCTACACCTTC. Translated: CASSRLGGEGYTF.

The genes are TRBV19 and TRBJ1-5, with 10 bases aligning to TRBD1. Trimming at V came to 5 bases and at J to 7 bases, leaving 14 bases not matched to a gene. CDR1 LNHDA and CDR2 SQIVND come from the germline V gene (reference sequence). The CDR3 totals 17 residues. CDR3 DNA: TGTGCCAGTAGTGTAACCGGGACAGGGGTTTTTCAGCAGCCCCAGCATTTT. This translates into CASSVTGTGVFQQPQHF.

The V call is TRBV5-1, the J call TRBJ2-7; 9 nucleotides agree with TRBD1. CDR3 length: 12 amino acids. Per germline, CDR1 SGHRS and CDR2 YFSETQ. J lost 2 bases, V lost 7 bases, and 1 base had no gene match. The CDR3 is CASGTGTYEQYF. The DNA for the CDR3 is TGCGCCAGCGGGACAGGGACCTACGAGCAGTACTTC.

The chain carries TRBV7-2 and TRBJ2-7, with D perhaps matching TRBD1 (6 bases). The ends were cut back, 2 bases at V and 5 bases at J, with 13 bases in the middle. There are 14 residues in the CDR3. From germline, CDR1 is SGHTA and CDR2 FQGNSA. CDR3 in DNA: TGTGCCAGCAGCTTATTGTGGGGGCCGGACGAGCAGTACTTC. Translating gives CASSLLWGPDEQYF.

The CDR3 here is CASSLPKGQPGFGAFF. Written as DNA, the CDR3 is TGTGCCAGCAGCTTACCTAAGGGACAGCCCGGTTTTGGAGCTTTCTTT. This chain joins TRBV11-2 and TRBJ1-1, with 7 nucleotides matching TRBD1. The J segment lost 10 bases and the V segment lost 2 bases, leaving 16 bases of the junction unmatched. This CDR3 comprises 16 residues. Per the germline V gene, CDR1 is SGHAT and CDR2 is FQNNGV.

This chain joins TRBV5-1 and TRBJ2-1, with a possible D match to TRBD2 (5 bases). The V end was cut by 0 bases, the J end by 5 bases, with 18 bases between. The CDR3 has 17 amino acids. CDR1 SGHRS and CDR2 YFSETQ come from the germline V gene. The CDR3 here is CASSLAGGYLPNNEQFF. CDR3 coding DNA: TGCGCCAGCAGCTTGGCCGGCGGGTACCTCCCAAACAATGAGCAGTTCTTC. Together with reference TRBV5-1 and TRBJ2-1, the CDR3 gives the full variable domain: KAGVTQTPRYLIKTRGQQVTLSCSPISGHRSVSWYQQTPGQGLQFLFEYFSETQRNKGNFPGRFSGRQFSNSRSEMNVSTLELGDSALYLCASSLAGGYLPNNEQFFGPGTRLTVL.

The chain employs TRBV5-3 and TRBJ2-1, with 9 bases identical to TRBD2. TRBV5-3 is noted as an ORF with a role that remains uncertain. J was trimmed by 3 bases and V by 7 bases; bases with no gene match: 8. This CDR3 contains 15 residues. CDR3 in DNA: TGTGCCAGACAAAGCGGGGGGTACAGCTACAATGAGCAGTTCTTC. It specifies CARQSGGYSYNEQFF.

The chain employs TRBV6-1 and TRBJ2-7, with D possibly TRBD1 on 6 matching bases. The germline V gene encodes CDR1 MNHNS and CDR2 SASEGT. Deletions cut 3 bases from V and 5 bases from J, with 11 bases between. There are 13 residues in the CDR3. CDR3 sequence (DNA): TGTGCCAGCAGTGACAGGGGATGGGACGAGCAGTACTTC. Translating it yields CASSDRGWDEQYF.

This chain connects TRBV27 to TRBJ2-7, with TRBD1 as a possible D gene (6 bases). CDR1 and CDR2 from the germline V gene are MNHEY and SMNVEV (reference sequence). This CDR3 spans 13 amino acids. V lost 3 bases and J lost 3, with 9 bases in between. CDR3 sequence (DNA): TGTGCCAGCAGTTTCGGACAGTACTACGAGCAGTACTTC. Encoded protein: CASSFGQYYEQYF.

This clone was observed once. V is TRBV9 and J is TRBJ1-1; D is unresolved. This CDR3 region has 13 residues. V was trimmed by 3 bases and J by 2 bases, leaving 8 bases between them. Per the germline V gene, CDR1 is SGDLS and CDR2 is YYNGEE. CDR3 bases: TGTGCCAGCAGCGACCGGTACAACACTGAAGCTTTCTTT. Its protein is CASSDRYNTEAFF.